This T cell receptor beta chain was sequenced in a study of T cell repertoires in aging, cancer and after chemotherapy (dated by TCRdb to about 2019). Study-level background: Six donor age groups were covered, ranging from 30 or younger up to 70 or older, and each group contained at least three individuals. Paired pre- and post-chemotherapy samples in the solid tumor group came from brain tumor (glioblastoma) patients receiving temozolomide-based therapy. The full dataset contained several million TCR reads. The study profiled peripheral blood TCR beta repertoires from healthy donors and cancer patients to examine immunoaging and T cell reconstitution after chemotherapy. Alongside approximately 97 healthy donors serving as a reference group, the cohort included 200 to 250 cancer patients, of whom around 91 had hematological cancers and 124 had solid cancers.

Rearranged TRB sequences spanning V, D and J segments were amplified in a multiplex touch-down PCR with a mixed TRB-A/B primer pool. Illumina adapters and sample indices were added to the amplicons in two consecutive PCR reactions performed with Phusion HS II polymerase. After gel purification with the NucleoSpin Gel and PCR Clean-up kit, the amplicons were checked using Qubit and an Agilent 2100 Bioanalyzer. Sequencing of libraries was carried out on an Illumina MiSeq in 600-cycle, single-indexed, paired-end runs. As for how the authors treated the data: MiXCR versions 2.12 and 3.0.5 were used to process TRB sequences. Each unique CDR3 nucleotide sequence was counted as one clone, and only productive sequences with at least two reads were retained. Repertoire metrics included Shannon diversity, evenness, clonality (one minus evenness), and alpha-parameterized diversity profiles from alpha 0 to 5. The IGoR algorithm was used to calculate generation probabilities for clones in the paired samples taken before and after chemotherapy. TCRdb itself trimmed the public reads at Q25 with fastp, ran MiXCR and retained productive beta chains. When rows share a CDR3 protein, they turn into one entry using the most common DNA and genes. These V and J calls rely on TCRdb rather than the paper's analysis. The sample table contains approximately 540 distinct CDR3 sequences; only one count was recorded for roughly 74% of them. The ten largest clones take up about 25% of the sample.

Genomic DNA extracted from peripheral blood, rather than sorted cells or RNA, was used as the source for amplification of TCR beta rearrangements. Overall results and qualifications from the work: Compared with age-matched healthy donors, untreated patients with hematological or solid cancers had significantly lower TCR diversity and higher clonality in blood. In both cancer cohorts, median generation probability rose over the chemotherapy interval, which suggests that the repertoire was reconstituted through rebound thymic output. According to the authors, the repertoire data do not allow conclusions to be drawn about immunological memory after chemotherapy. In healthy donors, the decline in TCR diversity with age was mainly due to loss of richness, whereas in cancer patients loss of evenness also played a role.

The germline V gene (reference sequence) specifies LNHDA as CDR1 and SQIVND as CDR2. The CDR3 starts with the cysteine, ends with the phenylalanine, and has 16 residues. Only the CDR3 region is kept as DNA, spanning 48 bases read in frame from base 1. Unmatched junction bases come to 11, with V trimmed by 1 base and J by 6 bases. Remarks on this clonotype: No cognate antigen has been identified for it. Within one base of it there is no much larger clone, and no base qualities were kept.

The chain employs TRBV19 and TRBJ2-7; 8 central bases correspond to TRBD1. The sequenced material came from blood. This receptor was taken from a human donor with a solid tumor. CDR3 protein: CASSIAKGTGSSEQYF. Read as DNA, the sequence is TGTGCCAGTAGTATAGCTAAGGGGACAGGCTCCAGCGAGCAGTACTTC.